The 21 T cell receptor beta chains below come from one sample, sequenced in a study of cytomegalovirus exposure and HLA in healthy donors. PCR used 60 Vbeta primers and 13 Jbeta primers. Repertoires were generated with immunoSEQ multiplex PCR, while TCRdb's copy carries only in-frame clones and drops some. The sample holds approximately 150,000 clones, 70% to 85% seen once. Specimen: PBMCs. The receptor set was obtained from a man in his thirties or forties in good health and CMV-seropositive.

The chain uses TRBV7-2 and TRBJ1-4; 8 bases agree with TRBD1. This CDR3 has 16 amino acids. Germline V lookup: CDR1 SGHTA, CDR2 FQGNSA. V shed 2 bases and J 5 bases; nucleotides not matched to a gene: 7. This chain's CDR3 is CASSLTRTGLNEKLFF. Here the CDR3 DNA reads TGTGCCAGCAGCTTAACCAGGACAGGGTTAAATGAAAAACTGTTTTTT.

The chain recombines TRBV28 with TRBJ1-3; 8 bases agree with TRBD1. The V segment lost 5 bases and the J segment 3 bases; nucleotides outside the gene matches: 6. This CDR3 is built from 15 residues. Germline V gene sequence: CDR1 MDHEN, CDR2 SYDVKM. CDR3 protein: CASSADRAYGNTIYF. The DNA for the CDR3 is TGTGCCAGCAGTGCGGACAGGGCCTATGGAAACACCATATATTTT.

CDR3: CASSSGQGATNEKLFF. CDR3 nucleotide sequence: TGCGCCAGCAGCTCCGGACAGGGAGCAACTAATGAAAAACTGTTTTTT. The chain couples TRBV5-1 to TRBJ1-4, with 8 bases matching TRBD1. This CDR3 is built from 16 residues. Germline trimming cut 3 bases from V and 0 bases from J; bases unmatched to any gene: 4. CDR1 is SGHRS, CDR2 YFSETQ, per germline.

The V gene is TRBV6-1, the J gene TRBJ2-5, with TRBD2 as a possible D gene (7 bases). Germline CDR1 is MNHNS and CDR2 is SASEGT. V dropped 4 bases and J dropped 1 base, with 10 bases sitting between them. This CDR3 contains 14 residues. CDR3 amino acids: CASSGGGAQETQYF. For the CDR3, the DNA is TGTGCCAGCAGTGGAGGGGGGGCCCAAGAGACCCAGTACTTC.

The chain combines TRBV12-5 with TRBJ1-2, with D unresolved. Per the germline V gene, CDR1 is LGHNT and CDR2 is FRNRAP. Trimming left V 6 bases short and J 4 bases short, with 12 bases between. The length of the CDR3 is 13 residues. This chain's CDR3 is CASGADGGYGYTF. DNA of the CDR3: TGTGCTAGTGGCGCGGACGGAGGCTATGGCTACACCTTC. The complete variable domain, with remaining parts taken from reference TRBV12-5 and TRBJ1-2, reads DARVTQTPRHKVTEMGQEVTMRCQPILGHNTVFWYRQTMMQGLELLAYFRNRAPLDDSGMPKDRFSAEMPDATLATLKIQPSEPRDSAVYFCASGADGGYGYTFGSGTRLTVV.

CDR3 in DNA: TGCGCCAGCAGCTTGGTTTCCAGCGGGGGGTCGGGGGAGCTGTTTTTT. Residues: CASSLVSSGGSGELFF. This chain uses TRBV5-1 with TRBJ2-2; 9 positions match TRBD2. The ends lost 0 bases at V and 8 bases at J; junction bases unmatched: 8. In germline, CDR1 is SGHRS, CDR2 YFSETQ. There are 16 residues in the CDR3.

The chain joins TRBV29-1 to TRBJ1-2; D perhaps matches TRBD1 (6 bases). CDR3 size: 12 residues. Germline CDR1 is SQVTM and CDR2 is ANQGSEA. The ends were cut back, 3 bases at V and 8 bases at J, with 13 bases in the middle. CDR3 coding DNA: TGCAGCGTTGATAGACAGGTTGCGGGCTACACCTTC. This translates into CSVDRQVAGYTF.

This rearrangement joins TRBV5-1 to TRBJ2-5; 8 bases are shared with TRBD1. The DNA matches TRBJ2-7 better at its end, which makes the J call doubtful. Germline lookup yields CDR1 SGHRS and CDR2 YFSETQ. This CDR3 is 16 amino acids long. This CDR3 reads CASSPWGTGNRDEQYF. The CDR3 DNA reads as TGCGCCAGCAGCCCTTGGGGGACAGGCAACAGGGACGAGCAGTACTTC.

This chain connects TRBV29-1 to TRBJ1-2; TRBD1 aligns across 7 bases. The germline V gene has CDR1 SQVTM and CDR2 ANQGSEA. This CDR3 comprises 11 residues. Germline trimming cut 5 bases from V and 7 bases from J; bases unmatched to any gene: 4. CDR3 loop: CSVRQGSGYTF. In DNA form, the CDR3 reads TGCAGCGTTCGACAGGGTAGTGGCTACACCTTC.

The V and J genes are TRBV2 and TRBJ1-1; TRBD1 might be the D (6 bases). Trimming removed 6 bases from V and 2 bases from J, with 7 bases in between. The CDR3 is made up of 12 amino acids. Germline V gene sequence: CDR1 SNHLY, CDR2 FYNNEI. CDR3 DNA: TGTGCCAGCAGAGGGGGTAACACTGAAGCTTTCTTT. Translation gives CASRGGNTEAFF.

The gene calls are TRBV2 and TRBJ1-2; D unresolved. CDR1 is SNHLY, CDR2 FYNNEI, per germline. The CDR3 extends over 14 amino acids. Trimming took off 3 bases at V and 1 base at J, with 9 bases between the two ends. The CDR3 nucleotides read TGTGCCAGCAGTGAGAGTACAGATAACTATGGCTACACCTTC. Amino acid sequence: CASSESTDNYGYTF.

The table lists this clone with a count of one. V usage is TRBV7-9 and J usage is TRBJ2-1; TRBD1 aligns across 11 bases. The germline gives CDR1 SEHNR, CDR2 FQNEAQ (reference sequence). Germline trimming cut 6 bases from V and 8 bases from J; bases unmatched to any gene: 12. CDR3 length: 16 amino acids. The CDR3 region has the DNA TGTGCCAGCAGTCCAGAGGACAGGGGGCTTAGGGATGAGCAGTTCTTC. This translates into CASSPEDRGLRDEQFF.

Details on this clone: Other DNA sequences in the sample encode the same CDR3. V gene TRBV5-1 combines with J gene TRBJ2-3; 14 bases fit TRBD2. The germline gives CDR1 SGHRS, CDR2 YFSETQ. The junction had 4 bases not matched to a gene; V was cut back by 2 bases and J by 2 bases. The CDR3 has 17 residues. The CDR3 loop is CASSLGLAGGTTDTQYF. CDR3 nucleotide sequence: TGCGCCAGCAGCTTAGGACTAGCGGGGGGTACCACAGATACGCAGTATTTT.

The V call is TRBV9, the J call TRBJ2-3; a possible D gene is TRBD1 (7 bases). The CDR3 is 15 amino acids. Trimming took off 6 bases at V and 1 base at J, with 15 bases between the two ends. Germline V gene lookup returns CDR1 SGDLS and CDR2 YYNGEE. Here the CDR3 DNA reads TGTGCCAGCACATCATCAGGGGGGCGCACAGATACGCAGTATTTT. Its protein product is CASTSSGGRTDTQYF.

Within the sample, this clone is medium-sized (0.01 to 0.1%). The rearrangement joins TRBV4-2 to TRBJ1-1; 7 bases map to TRBD1. V shed 1 base and J 5 bases; nucleotides not matched to a gene: 4. This CDR3 is built from 14 residues. Looked up from germline, CDR1 is LGHNA and CDR2 is YNFKEQ. The CDR3 is CASSQGDRDTEAFF. CDR3 DNA: TGTGCCAGCAGCCAAGGAGACAGGGATACTGAAGCTTTCTTT.

The rearrangement uses TRBV30 and TRBJ2-5, with 8 bases aligning to TRBD2. V lost 2 bases and J lost 4; bases outside the gene matches: 6. This CDR3 is built from 14 residues. CDR1 and CDR2 from the germline V gene are GTSNPN and SVGIG (reference sequence). CDR3 amino acids: CAWSTGLAGETQYF. The CDR3 DNA sequence: TGTGCCTGGAGTACAGGACTAGCAGGAGAGACCCAGTACTTC.

V usage is TRBV5-6 and J usage is TRBJ2-3; TRBD1 aligns across 9 bases. J gave up 4 bases and V 0 bases, and 0 bases lay outside the gene matches. The germline CDR1 and CDR2 sequences are SGHDT and YYEEEE. The length of the CDR3 is 14 residues. The CDR3 bases are TGTGCCAGCAGCTTGGGACAGGGGGCAGATACGCAGTATTTT. As protein: CASSLGQGADTQYF.

CDR3 bases: TGTGCCAGCAGCAAATACGGGTTAGCAGACAATCAGCCCCAGCATTTT. It encodes CASSKYGLADNQPQHF. V gene TRBV2 combines with J gene TRBJ1-5; D uncertain. The germline V gene has CDR1 SNHLY and CDR2 FYNNEI. V was shortened by 6 bases and J by 3 bases, with 18 bases between the two germline ends. The CDR3 length is 16 residues.

The genes are TRBV14 and TRBJ2-7, with 7 bases aligning to TRBD1. The length of the CDR3 is 15 residues. Germline CDR1 reads SGHDN; CDR2 reads FVKESK. V was pared by 5 bases and J by 6 bases, with 13 bases of the junction left unmatched. The CDR3 loop is CASSGPLAGGSEQYF. In DNA, the CDR3 is TGTGCCAGCAGCGGACCGTTGGCAGGGGGAAGCGAGCAGTACTTC.

The rearrangement joins TRBV4-1 to TRBJ2-7; D may be TRBD1 (6 bases). The CDR3 loop spans 13 amino acids. The germline V gene has CDR1 MGHRA and CDR2 YSYEKL. V lost 3 bases and J 3 bases, leaving 9 bases between the germline ends. The CDR3 DNA reads as TGCGCCAGCAGCCAGGTACAGGGCTACGAGCAGTACTTC. Its translation is CASSQVQGYEQYF.

This clone has only a few counts. The chain is built from TRBV7-6 and TRBJ2-3; D gene unclear. V was cut by 5 bases and J by 4 bases, with 10 bases left in between. Germline V lookup: CDR1 SGHVS, CDR2 FNYEAQ. This CDR3 contains 13 residues. The CDR3 DNA reads TGTGCCAGCAGCCGAAACAATGCAGATACGCAGTATTTT. Its protein product is CASSRNNADTQYF.